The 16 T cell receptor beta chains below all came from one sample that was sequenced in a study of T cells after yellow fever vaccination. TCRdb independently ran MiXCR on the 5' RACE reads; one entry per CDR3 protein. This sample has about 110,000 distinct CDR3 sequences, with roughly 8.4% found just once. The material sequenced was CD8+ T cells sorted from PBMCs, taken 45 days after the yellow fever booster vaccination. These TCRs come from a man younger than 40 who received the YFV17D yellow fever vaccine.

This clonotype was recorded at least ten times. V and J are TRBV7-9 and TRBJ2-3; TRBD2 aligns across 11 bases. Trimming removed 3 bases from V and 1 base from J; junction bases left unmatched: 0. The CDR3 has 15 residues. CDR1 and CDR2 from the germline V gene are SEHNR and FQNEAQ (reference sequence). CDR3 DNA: TGTGCCAGCAGCTTGACTAGCGGGGGCACAGATACGCAGTATTTT. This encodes CASSLTSGGTDTQYF. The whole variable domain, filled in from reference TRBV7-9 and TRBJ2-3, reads DTGVSQNPRHKITKRGQNVTFRCDPISEHNRLYWYRQTLGQGPEFLTYFQNEAQLEKSRLLSDRFSAERPKGSFSTLEIQRTEQGDSAMYLCASSLTSGGTDTQYFGPGTRLTVL.

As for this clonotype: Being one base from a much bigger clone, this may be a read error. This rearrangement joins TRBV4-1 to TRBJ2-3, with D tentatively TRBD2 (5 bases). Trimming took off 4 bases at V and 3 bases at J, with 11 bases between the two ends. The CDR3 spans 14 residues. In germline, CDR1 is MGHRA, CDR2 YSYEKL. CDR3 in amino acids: CASSLGGQTDTQYF. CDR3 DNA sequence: TGCGCCAGCAGCCTTGGAGGTCAGACAGATACGCAGTATTTT.

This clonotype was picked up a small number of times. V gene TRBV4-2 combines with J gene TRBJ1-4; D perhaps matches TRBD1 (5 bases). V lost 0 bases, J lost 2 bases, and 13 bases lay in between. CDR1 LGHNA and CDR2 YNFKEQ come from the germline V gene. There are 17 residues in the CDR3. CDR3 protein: CASSQEGTGSTNEKLFF. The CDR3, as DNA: TGTGCCAGCAGCCAAGAGGGAACAGGCTCGACTAATGAAAAACTGTTTTTT.

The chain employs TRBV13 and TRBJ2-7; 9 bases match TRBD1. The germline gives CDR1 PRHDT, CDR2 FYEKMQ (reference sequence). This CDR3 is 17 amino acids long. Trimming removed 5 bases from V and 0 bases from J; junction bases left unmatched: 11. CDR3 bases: TGTGCCAGCAGCCGGGACAGGGCGATATCCTACTCCTACGAGCAGTACTTC. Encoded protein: CASSRDRAISYSYEQYF.

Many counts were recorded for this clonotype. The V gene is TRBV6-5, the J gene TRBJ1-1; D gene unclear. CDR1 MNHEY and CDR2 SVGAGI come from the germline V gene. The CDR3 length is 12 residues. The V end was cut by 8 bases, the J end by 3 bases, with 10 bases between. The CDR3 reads CASRLRDTEAFF. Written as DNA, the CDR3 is TGTGCCAGCCGCTTAAGGGACACTGAAGCTTTCTTT.

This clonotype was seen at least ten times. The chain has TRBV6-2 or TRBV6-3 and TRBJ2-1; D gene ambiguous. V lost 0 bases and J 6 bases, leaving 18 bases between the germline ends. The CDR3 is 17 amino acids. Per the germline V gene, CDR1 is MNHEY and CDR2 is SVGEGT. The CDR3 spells CASSYSHSPLYGNEQFF. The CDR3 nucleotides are TGTGCCAGCAGTTACTCGCACAGTCCCCTATACGGCAATGAGCAGTTCTTC.

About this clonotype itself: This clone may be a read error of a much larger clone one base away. In DNA form, the CDR3 reads TGTGCCAACAGCCCCGGGACTAGCGTACTCAACACCGGGGAGCTGTTTTTT. This gives the protein CANSPGTSVLNTGELFF. The rearrangement uses TRBV6-2 or TRBV6-3 and TRBJ2-2, with 10 bases lining up with TRBD2. The CDR3 covers 17 residues. The trim removed 10 bases at V and 2 bases at J, leaving 13 bases unmatched. From germline, CDR1 is MNHEY and CDR2 SVGEGT.

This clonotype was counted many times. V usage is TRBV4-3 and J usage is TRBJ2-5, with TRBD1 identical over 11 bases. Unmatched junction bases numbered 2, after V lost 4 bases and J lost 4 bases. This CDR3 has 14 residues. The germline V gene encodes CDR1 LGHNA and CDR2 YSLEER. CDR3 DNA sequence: TGCGCCAGCAGCCCGGGACAGGGGGGAGAGACCCAGTACTTC. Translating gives CASSPGQGGETQYF.

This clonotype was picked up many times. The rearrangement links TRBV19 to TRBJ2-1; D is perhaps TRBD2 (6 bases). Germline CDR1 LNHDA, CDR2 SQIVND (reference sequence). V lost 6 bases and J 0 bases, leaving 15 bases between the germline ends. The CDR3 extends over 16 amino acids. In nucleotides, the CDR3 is TGTGCCAGTAGCAAATTCGGGGGAGGCTCCTACAATGAGCAGTTCTTC. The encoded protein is CASSKFGGGSYNEQFF.

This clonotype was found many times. CDR3 sequence (DNA): TGCAGTGCTGGGGCTGTCGACACCGGGGAGCTGTTTTTT. Amino acid sequence: CSAGAVDTGELFF. The gene calls are TRBV20-1 and TRBJ2-2; D might be TRBD1 (5 bases). The CDR3 is 13 residues long. Germline CDR1 is DFQATT and CDR2 is SNEGSKA (reference sequence). V was clipped by 5 bases and J by 3 bases, with 10 bases between them.

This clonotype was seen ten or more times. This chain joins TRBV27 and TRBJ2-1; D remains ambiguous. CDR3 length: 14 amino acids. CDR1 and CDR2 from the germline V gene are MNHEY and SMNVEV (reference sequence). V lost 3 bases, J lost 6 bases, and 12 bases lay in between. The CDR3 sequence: CASSFGPRPNEQFF. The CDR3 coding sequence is TGTGCCAGCAGTTTCGGCCCGCGACCCAATGAGCAGTTCTTC.

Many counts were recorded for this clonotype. DNA of the CDR3: TGTGCCAGCAGCGCAACCCCATACGAGCAGTACTTC. Its protein product is CASSATPYEQYF. The J gene is TRBJ2-7, the V gene TRBV7-9; no clear D gene. Trimming removed 5 bases from V and 4 bases from J, with 9 bases in between. The length of the CDR3 is 12 residues. Germline CDR1 is SEHNR and CDR2 is FQNEAQ (reference sequence).

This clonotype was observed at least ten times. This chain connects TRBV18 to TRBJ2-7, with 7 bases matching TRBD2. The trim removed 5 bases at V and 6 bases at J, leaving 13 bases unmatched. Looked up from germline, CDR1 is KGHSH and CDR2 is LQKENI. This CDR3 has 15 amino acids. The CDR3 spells CASSDSGGTLGEQYF. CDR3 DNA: TGTGCCAGCTCAGACTCGGGAGGAACCCTTGGCGAGCAGTACTTC.

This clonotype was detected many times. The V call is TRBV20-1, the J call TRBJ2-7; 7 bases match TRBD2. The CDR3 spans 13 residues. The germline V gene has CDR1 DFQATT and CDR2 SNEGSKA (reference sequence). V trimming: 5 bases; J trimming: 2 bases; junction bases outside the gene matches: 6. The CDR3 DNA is TGCAGTGCTGGTAGCGGGCGCCCCTACGAGCAGTACTTC. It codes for CSAGSGRPYEQYF.

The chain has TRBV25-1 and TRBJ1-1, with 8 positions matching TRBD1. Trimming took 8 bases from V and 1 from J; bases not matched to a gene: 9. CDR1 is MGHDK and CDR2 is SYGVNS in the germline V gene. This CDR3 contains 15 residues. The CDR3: CASGPGDRWNTEAFF. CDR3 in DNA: TGTGCCAGCGGCCCCGGGGACAGGTGGAACACTGAAGCTTTCTTT.

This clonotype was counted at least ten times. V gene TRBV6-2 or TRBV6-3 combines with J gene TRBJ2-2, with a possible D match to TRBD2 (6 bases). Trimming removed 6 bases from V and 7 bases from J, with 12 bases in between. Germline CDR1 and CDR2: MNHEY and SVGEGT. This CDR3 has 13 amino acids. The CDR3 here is CASRRPGLGELFF. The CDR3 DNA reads TGTGCCAGCAGAAGACCGGGACTCGGGGAGCTGTTTTTT.